The 5 T cell receptor beta chains listed next were all sequenced from one sample in a study of cytomegalovirus exposure and HLA in healthy donors (dated by TCRdb to 2015 to 2018). Libraries were prepared through the immunoSEQ multiplex PCR assay. TCRdb provides this immuneACCESS table in a form limited to in-frame rearrangements. Some clones are lacking; in checked studies, under half of them reflect an unresolved V gene, and why the rest are absent is not known. A total of 250,000 or so clones appear in this sample, roughly 87% of them only once. Of the sample, more than 10% falls within the top ten clones. The specimen sequenced was PBMCs. These receptor sequences come from a man between 18 and 29 years old in good health and CMV-seropositive.

The V and J genes are TRBV6-5 and TRBJ2-7; D is possibly TRBD2 (6 bases). This CDR3 comprises 13 residues. Trimming removed 7 bases from V and 2 bases from J, with 12 bases in between. The germline CDR1 and CDR2 sequences are MNHEY and SVGAGI. The CDR3 is CASMGGETYEQYF. The CDR3 nucleotides read TGTGCCAGCATGGGCGGGGAAACCTACGAGCAGTACTTC.

V usage is TRBV5-6 and J usage is TRBJ2-7; 12 bases map to TRBD2. The CDR3 length is 19 residues. V trimming: 1 base; J trimming: 6 bases; junction bases outside the gene matches: 17. Germline-derived CDR1 and CDR2 are SGHDT and YYEEEE. This chain's CDR3 is CASSLRGLAGLRGGSEQYF. The CDR3 DNA is TGTGCCAGCAGCTTGAGGGGACTAGCGGGCCTCCGCGGGGGGTCCGAGCAGTACTTC. The full variable domain, in which reference TRBV5-6 and TRBJ2-7 provide the parts outside the CDR3, is DAGVTQSPTHLIKTRGQQVTLRCSPKSGHDTVSWYQQALGQGPQFIFQYYEEEERQRGNFPDRFSGHQFPNYSSELNVNALLLGDSALYLCASSLRGLAGLRGGSEQYFGPGTRLTVT.

This rearrangement joins TRBV30 to TRBJ2-6; D gene ambiguous. CDR3 length: 14 amino acids. Trimming took 5 bases from V and 0 from J, leaving 8 bases between them. The germline gives CDR1 GTSNPN, CDR2 SVGIG (reference sequence). The CDR3 is CAWGDSSGANVLTF. CDR3 nucleotides: TGTGCCTGGGGAGATAGCTCTGGGGCCAACGTCCTGACTTTC.

V gene TRBV6-1 combines with J gene TRBJ2-7; 8 nucleotides match TRBD2. The CDR3 loop spans 15 amino acids. CDR1 and CDR2 (germline): MNHNS, SASEGT. The trim removed 6 bases at V and 0 bases at J, leaving 7 bases unmatched. CDR3 sequence: CASRPLAGSSYEQYF. Written as DNA, the CDR3 is TGTGCCAGCAGGCCTTTAGCGGGGAGCTCCTACGAGCAGTACTTC.

V and J are TRBV4-2 and TRBJ2-5; 11 bases are shared with TRBD2. The CDR3 is made up of 17 amino acids. The germline gives CDR1 LGHNA, CDR2 YNFKEQ. V was pared by 4 bases and J by 2 bases, with 9 bases of the junction left unmatched. CDR3 residues: CASSLEGTSGRQETQYF. The CDR3 DNA is TGTGCCAGCAGCCTAGAAGGGACTAGCGGAAGACAAGAGACCCAGTACTTC.